Below are 23 T cell receptor beta chains sequenced from a single sample in a study of lymphopenia after photon versus proton radiotherapy. Assay used: immunoSEQ multiplex PCR; TCRdb lists only in-frame clones, some missing. The table records 50,000 to 70,000 clones, about nine tenths of them present only once. Specimen: peripheral blood, collected from a patient treated with proton-based radiotherapy. The receptor set was obtained from an elderly man with esophageal cancer.

This chain uses TRBV27 with TRBJ2-1, with 8 positions matching TRBD1. Germline CDR1 MNHEY, CDR2 SMNVEV (reference sequence). V lost 6 bases and J lost 2; bases outside the gene matches: 15. CDR3 length equals 18 residues. The CDR3 loop reads CASRRTGTGQGPYNEQFF. The CDR3 nucleotides are TGTGCCAGCAGAAGAACAGGGACCGGACAGGGTCCCTACAATGAGCAGTTCTTC.

The V and J genes are TRBV27 and TRBJ1-2; 8 bases agree with TRBD1. The CDR3 consists of 14 residues. J gave up 2 bases and V 6 bases, and 5 bases lay outside the gene matches. Per germline, CDR1 MNHEY and CDR2 SMNVEV (reference sequence). CDR3 residues: CASRRTGTNYGYTF. For the CDR3, the DNA is TGTGCCAGCAGACGGACAGGGACGAACTATGGCTACACCTTC.

The V call is TRBV9, the J call TRBJ2-2; 9 bases match TRBD1. Germline V lookup: CDR1 SGDLS, CDR2 YYNGEE. V trimming: 3 bases; J trimming: 4 bases; junction bases outside the gene matches: 10. This CDR3 comprises 17 residues. CDR3 in DNA: TGTGCCAGCAGCGCTGCCCCGGGACAGGGCGTCACCGGGGAGCTGTTTTTT. Protein sequence: CASSAAPGQGVTGELFF. The full variable domain, completed using reference TRBV9 and TRBJ2-2, is DSGVTQTPKHLITATGQRVTLRCSPRSGDLSVYWYQQSLDQGLQFLIQYYNGEERAKGNILERFSAQQFPDLHSELNLSSLELGDSALYFCASSAAPGQGVTGELFFGEGSRLTVL.

Note on this clone: Germline is not matched at one junction end, which may reflect a read error. The rearrangement uses TRBV7-8 and TRBJ2-7; D is unresolved. This CDR3 has 11 amino acids. Germline assignment: CDR1 SGHVS and CDR2 FQNEAQ. CDR3 nucleotide sequence: TGTGCCAGCAGCTTATTACGGACCCTGGACTTC. Protein: CASSLLRTLDF.

The chain joins TRBV7-6 to TRBJ2-3; D not resolved. There are 11 residues in the CDR3. V was cut by 5 bases and J by 6 bases, with 6 bases left in between. Germline CDR1 is SGHVS and CDR2 is FNYEAQ. In nucleotides, the CDR3 is TGTGCCAGCAGCGTGGGTGATACGCAGTATTTT. Its translation: CASSVGDTQYF.

The chain has TRBV19 and TRBJ1-5; TRBD1 might be the D (5 bases). CDR3 length equals 13 residues. V was trimmed by 0 bases and J by 7 bases, leaving 7 bases between them. CDR1 is LNHDA and CDR2 is SQIVND in the germline V gene (reference sequence). CDR3 protein: CASSIDRDQPQHF. CDR3 DNA: TGTGCCAGTAGTATAGATCGGGACCAGCCCCAGCATTTT.

The chain recombines TRBV5-1 with TRBJ2-7, with 8 bases matching TRBD1. The junction had 4 bases not matched to a gene; V was cut back by 4 bases and J by 1 base. The CDR3 totals 14 residues. Germline V gene lookup returns CDR1 SGHRS and CDR2 YFSETQ. CDR3 sequence: CASSAGDRSYEQYF. As DNA, the CDR3 is TGCGCCAGCAGCGCCGGGGACAGGTCCTACGAGCAGTACTTC. The variable domain in full, completed from reference TRBV5-1 and TRBJ2-7, reads KAGVTQTPRYLIKTRGQQVTLSCSPISGHRSVSWYQQTPGQGLQFLFEYFSETQRNKGNFPGRFSGRQFSNSRSEMNVSTLELGDSALYLCASSAGDRSYEQYFGPGTRLTVT.

The table lists this clone with a count of one. The chain is built from TRBV9 and TRBJ2-7, with TRBD1 identical over 8 bases. The CDR3 spans 15 residues. V shed 4 bases and J 2 bases; nucleotides not matched to a gene: 8. The germline gives CDR1 SGDLS, CDR2 YYNGEE. CDR3: CASSKEGQEAYEQYF. The CDR3 DNA follows: TGTGCCAGCAGCAAGGAGGGACAGGAAGCCTACGAGCAGTACTTC.

This clone was found a few times. This chain links TRBV11-2 with TRBJ2-7; TRBD2 aligns across 7 bases. Germline lookup yields CDR1 SGHAT and CDR2 FQNNGV. The CDR3 covers 17 residues. Trimming removed 5 bases from V and 2 bases from J; junction bases left unmatched: 15. CDR3 coding DNA: TGTGCCAGCAGCATCCTAGCGGAGGTCACGTCTGCCTACGAGCAGTACTTC. Translation: CASSILAEVTSAYEQYF.

CDR3 coding DNA: TGTGCCAGCAGCCAGACAGGGGCGGATGGCTACACCTTC. It translates to CASSQTGADGYTF. This sequence joins TRBV7-6 and TRBJ1-2; the match to TRBD1 covers 8 bases. The CDR3 consists of 13 residues. CDR1 is SGHVS, CDR2 FNYEAQ, per germline. V shed 5 bases, J shed 6 bases, and the junction held 5 bases outside the gene matches.

The V and J genes are TRBV6-5 and TRBJ2-7; D is perhaps TRBD1 or TRBD2 (6 bases each). The CDR3 extends over 15 amino acids. Germline V gene sequence: CDR1 MNHEY, CDR2 SVGAGI. Trimming pared 6 bases from V and 2 bases from J, leaving 17 bases between. CDR3 sequence: CASRRQTGTPYEQYF. CDR3 DNA sequence: TGTGCCAGCAGGCGACAAACAGGGACTCCCTACGAGCAGTACTTC.

The chain links TRBV11-2 to TRBJ2-1; no clear D. Trimming cost V 4 bases and J 3 bases, with 10 bases left between them. CDR3 length: 14 residues. Per germline, CDR1 SGHAT and CDR2 FQNNGV. CDR3 region: CASSSNWGYNEQFF. Written as DNA, the CDR3 is TGTGCCAGCAGCTCCAACTGGGGCTACAATGAGCAGTTCTTC. Full variable domain (outside the CDR3, taken from reference TRBV11-2 and TRBJ2-1): EAGVAQSPRYKIIEKRQSVAFWCNPISGHATLYWYQQILGQGPKLLIQFQNNGVVDDSQLPKDRFSAERLKGVDSTLKIQPAKLEDSAVYLCASSSNWGYNEQFFGPGTRLTVL.

Here the CDR3 reads CASSLVARTQPQHF. In nucleotides, the CDR3 is TGTGCCAGCAGTTTAGTGGCGAGGACCCAGCCCCAGCATTTT. The V gene is TRBV28, the J gene TRBJ1-5; the D is unclear. Per the germline V gene, CDR1 is MDHEN and CDR2 is SYDVKM. This CDR3 contains 14 residues. With 2 bases removed from V and 7 bases from J, the gap between germline ends came to 12 bases.

This rearrangement joins TRBV19 to TRBJ2-5; no definite D call. Deletions cut 3 bases from V and 2 bases from J, with 7 bases between. Germline V gene lookup returns CDR1 LNHDA and CDR2 SQIVND (reference sequence). The CDR3 is made up of 13 amino acids. CDR3 region: CASSISQQETQYF. The DNA for the CDR3 is TGTGCCAGTAGTATTAGTCAGCAAGAGACCCAGTACTTC.

J is TRBJ2-7 and V is TRBV7-9, with 9 bases fitting TRBD1. CDR3 length: 15 amino acids. The germline V gene has CDR1 SEHNR and CDR2 FQNEAQ (reference sequence). The trim removed 4 bases at V and 2 bases at J, leaving 6 bases unmatched. The chain's CDR3 is CASSSTGQGPYEQYF. DNA of the CDR3: TGTGCCAGCAGCTCAACGGGACAGGGCCCCTACGAGCAGTACTTC.

Of note for this clone: Different DNA sequences within this sample yield the same CDR3. The chain has TRBV5-1 and TRBJ2-1; unclear D gene. CDR3 length: 13 residues. Trimming shortened V by 3 bases and J by 0 bases, and 4 bases separated the two germline ends. The germline gives CDR1 SGHRS, CDR2 YFSETQ. The CDR3 sequence: CASSYGSYNEQFF. The CDR3 DNA is TGCGCCAGCAGCTACGGCTCCTACAATGAGCAGTTCTTC.

This chain links TRBV11-2 with TRBJ2-1; D is ambiguous. This CDR3 has 11 residues. The V gene's germline CDR1 is SGHAT and CDR2 FQNNGV. Trimming left V 5 bases short and J 6 bases short, with 5 bases between. CDR3 in amino acids: CASSGSNEQFF. DNA for the CDR3: TGTGCCAGCAGCGGCAGCAATGAGCAGTTCTTC.

This clone was observed once. The gene calls are TRBV6-4 and TRBJ2-1; D may correspond to TRBD1 or TRBD2 (5 bases each). V was cut by 2 bases and J by 7 bases, with 12 bases left in between. Germline CDR1 reads MRHNA; CDR2 reads SNTAGT. The CDR3 covers 14 residues. CDR3 nucleotide sequence: TGTGCCAGCAGTGACGGGACCTTGGGGAATGAGCAGTTCTTC. Protein sequence: CASSDGTLGNEQFF.

The chain carries TRBV9 and TRBJ1-2, with TRBD1 identical over 7 bases. Per the germline V gene, CDR1 is SGDLS and CDR2 is YYNGEE. V was clipped by 3 bases and J by 4 bases; unmatched bases: 6. The CDR3 contains 14 residues. The CDR3 protein is CASSATGESYGYTF. The CDR3 nucleotides are TGTGCCAGCAGCGCCACAGGGGAGAGCTATGGCTACACCTTC.

As DNA, the CDR3 is TGTGCCAGCAGTTCATTAGGGTACCGCTCACCCCTCCACTTT. It translates to CASSSLGYRSPLHF. The chain couples TRBV6-1 to TRBJ1-6; no firm D call. The germline gives CDR1 MNHNS, CDR2 SASEGT. Trimming stripped 5 bases from V and 10 bases from J, with 15 bases between. This CDR3 region has 14 residues.

V gene TRBV2 combines with J gene TRBJ1-5; D call uncertain. The CDR3 covers 13 residues. V was shortened by 6 bases and J by 7 bases, with 13 bases between the two germline ends. In germline, CDR1 is SNHLY, CDR2 FYNNEI. The CDR3: CASSGEQWQPQHF. CDR3 DNA sequence: TGTGCCAGCAGCGGGGAACAATGGCAGCCCCAGCATTTT. Based on the CDR3 plus reference TRBV2 and TRBJ1-5, the full variable domain is EPEVTQTPSHQVTQMGQEVILRCVPISNHLYFYWYRQILGQKVEFLVSFYNNEISEKSEIFDDQFSVERPDGSNFTLKIRSTKLEDSAMYFCASSGEQWQPQHFGDGTRLSIL.

The count of this clone is one. The chain links TRBV7-8 to TRBJ1-5; tentatively, D is TRBD1 (6 bases). Looked up from germline, CDR1 is SGHVS and CDR2 is FQNEAQ. CDR3 length equals 14 residues. Trimming removed 5 bases from V and 5 bases from J, with 13 bases in between. CDR3 region: CASSPGGRDQPQHF. The CDR3 DNA reads as TGTGCCAGCAGCCCCGGGGGGCGCGATCAGCCCCAGCATTTT.

This clone was seen a handful of times. The V call is TRBV20-1, the J call TRBJ2-7; 9 bases are a match to TRBD1. CDR3 length equals 11 residues. After removal of 6 bases from V and 9 bases from J, the junction contained 6 bases not matched to a gene. In germline, CDR1 is DFQATT, CDR2 SNEGSKA (reference sequence). The CDR3 is CSAGTGLGQYF. CDR3 nucleotide sequence: TGCAGTGCAGGGACAGGGCTGGGGCAGTACTTC.